This TCR beta chain was identified in a study of T cell changes during pregnancy in multiple sclerosis. This CDR3 has 13 residues. V gave up 1 base and J gave up 5 bases, with 8 bases separating them. Germline lookup yields CDR1 LNHDA and CDR2 SQIVND (reference sequence). Profiled with immunoSEQ multiplex PCR; TCRdb holds only in-frame clones, not every one. The table includes tens of thousands of clones, 85% to 95% detected once. The TCR originated in a female donor with multiple sclerosis, enrolled in a pregnancy study. Sequencing used peripheral blood. The V gene is TRBV19, the J gene TRBJ1-1; weak D call: TRBD1 (5 bases). The DNA for the CDR3 is TGTGCCAGTAGTATAGTATCAGGGACTGAAGCTTTCTTT. The encoded protein is CASSIVSGTEAFF.